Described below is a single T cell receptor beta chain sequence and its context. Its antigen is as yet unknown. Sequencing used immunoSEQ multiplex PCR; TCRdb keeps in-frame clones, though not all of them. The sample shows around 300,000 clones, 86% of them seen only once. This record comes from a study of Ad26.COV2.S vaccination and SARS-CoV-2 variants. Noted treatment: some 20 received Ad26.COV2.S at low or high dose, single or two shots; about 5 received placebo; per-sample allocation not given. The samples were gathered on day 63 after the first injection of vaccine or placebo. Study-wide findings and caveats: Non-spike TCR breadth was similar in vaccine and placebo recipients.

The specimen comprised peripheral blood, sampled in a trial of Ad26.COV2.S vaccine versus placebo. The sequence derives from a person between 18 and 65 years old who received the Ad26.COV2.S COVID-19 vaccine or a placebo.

The CDR3 DNA reads TGTGCCACCGCCCGAGGGACAGGTTACAATGAGCAGTTCTTC. This translates into CATARGTGYNEQFF. V gene TRBV19 combines with J gene TRBJ2-1, with 8 bases matching TRBD1. Germline trimming cut 10 bases from V and 4 bases from J; bases unmatched to any gene: 9. Germline lookup yields CDR1 LNHDA and CDR2 SQIVND (reference sequence). The CDR3 is 14 residues long.